This T cell receptor beta chain was identified in a study of cytomegalovirus exposure and HLA in healthy donors. As to this clone: The antigen is not known.

Study-level results: Later analysis revealed greater clonal expansion in HLA-associated TCR beta chains than in equally common others. An apparent linkage of common viral pathogens to several of the most significant clusters emerged in a later analysis.

The PCR used 60 Vbeta and 13 Jbeta primers. In the authors' methods: About 9.9 million shared chains were among 80 million or so unique TCR beta chains counted in a later analysis. Assay used: immunoSEQ multiplex PCR; TCRdb lists only in-frame clones, some missing. V and J calls and clone size come straight from that table; D and trimming were deduced from the DNA. The table includes around 95,000 clones, about 83% detected once. Healthy donors of bone marrow made up the group. Trimming stripped 4 bases from V and 6 bases from J, with 10 bases between. Germline values: CDR1 MNHEY, CDR2 SMNVEV (reference sequence). The CDR3 loop spans 12 amino acids.

The clonotype was recovered from a female donor in good health and CMV-seropositive. The V and J genes are TRBV27 and TRBJ2-7; D ambiguous. The source material was PBMCs. The CDR3 bases are TGTGCCAGCAGTTCCCCATCGGTCGAGCAGTACTTC. It translates to CASSSPSVEQYF.